This T cell receptor beta chain was observed in a study of cytomegalovirus exposure and HLA in healthy donors. Overall study context: From donors who were HLA-typed, an early data release held around 85 million unique TCRs. Overall study findings and caveats: In a later analysis, DRB1 alleles had the most associated TCRs; HLA-C alleles the fewest. Generally TCR sequences proved uncommon, though certain public TCRs appeared in numerous donors. Earlier analysis looked at TCR beta V segments, and most were productive about 87% or about 30% of the time.

CDR3 size: 14 residues. In germline, CDR1 is MDHEN, CDR2 SYDVKM. V gave up 5 bases and J gave up 6 bases; unmatched junction bases: 10. Amplification used 60 Vbeta primers and 13 Jbeta primers. Method: immunoSEQ multiplex PCR; TCRdb's copy keeps in-frame clones and lacks some. The sample shows about 130,000 clones, 76% of them seen only once. About this clone itself: Its target is unknown.

The receptor was isolated from a middle-aged man in good health and CMV-seronegative. The rearrangement joins TRBV28 to TRBJ2-7, with 7 nucleotides matching TRBD2. Sequencing was carried out using PBMCs. In nucleotides, the CDR3 is TGTGCCAGCAGTGCCCCTGCGGGAGACAGCGAGCAGTACTTC. Its protein product is CASSAPAGDSEQYF.